The clone carrying this T cell receptor beta chain was counted many times. These data originate in a study of neurological immune-mediated disorders. The CDR3 has 15 residues. Per germline, CDR1 SGHRS and CDR2 YFSETQ. Trimming took off 4 bases at V and 6 bases at J, with 19 bases between the two ends. 5'RACE generated cDNA with 10-nucleotide random UMIs. TCRdb analysed the 5' RACE reads with MiXCR anew, one entry per CDR3 protein. This sample yields approximately 40,000 distinct CDR3 sequences, of which about 12% are seen a single time; around 1.3% belongs to the top ten. Sequencing was carried out using PBMCs. This sequence originates from a female donor in good health. The chain combines TRBV5-1 with TRBJ1-2; TRBD1 might be the D (6 bases). CDR3 protein: CASSPLNGQSNGYTF. CDR3 nucleotide sequence: TGCGCCAGCAGCCCTTTAAACGGACAGAGCAATGGCTACACCTTC.